The 4 T cell receptor beta chains given below trace back to one sample, sequenced in a study of CD8 T cells in ankylosing spondylitis. TCRdb reanalysed the 5' RACE reads using MiXCR and keeps one entry per CDR3 protein. This sample carries about 150,000 distinct CDR3 sequences, approximately 44% of them seen once, and the ten largest clones take nearly 15%. The specimen was synovial fluid, either unsorted or a sorted T cell fraction (not recorded which). The receptors come from a male donor with ankylosing spondylitis.

The V call is TRBV18, the J call TRBJ2-7; 8 bases align to TRBD1. The CDR3 sequence is 13 residues long. CDR1 is KGHSH and CDR2 is LQKENI in the germline V gene. Unmatched junction bases numbered 13, after V lost 6 bases and J lost 12 bases. The CDR3 DNA reads as TGTGCCAGCTCCCCCGGACAGGGACTCTCTCCGTACTTC. Protein product: CASSPGQGLSPYF. The full variable domain, completed using reference TRBV18 and TRBJ2-7, is NAGVMQNPRHLVRRRGQEARLRCSPMKGHSHVYWYRQLPEEGLKFMVYLQKENIIDESGMPKERFSAEFPKEGPSILRIQQVVRGDSAAYFCASSPGQGLSPYFGPGTRLTVT.

This clonotype was seen at least ten times. The gene calls are TRBV2 and TRBJ2-1, with D tentatively TRBD2 (5 bases). The length of the CDR3 is 16 residues. Germline V lookup: CDR1 SNHLY, CDR2 FYNNEI. The V end lost 5 bases, the J end lost 3 bases, and 17 bases lay between the germline ends. CDR3 sequence reads: CASSPVGDADYNEQFF. In DNA form, the CDR3 reads TGTGCCAGCAGTCCCGTGGGAGATGCTGACTACAATGAGCAGTTCTTC.

This clonotype was observed a few times. V usage is TRBV4-1 and J usage is TRBJ1-1, with D maybe TRBD1 (6 bases). The ends were cut back, 5 bases at V and 1 base at J, with 11 bases in the middle. The CDR3 is 14 amino acids. Germline lookup yields CDR1 MGHRA and CDR2 YSYEKL. In nucleotides, the CDR3 is TGCGCCAGCAGCGAAATGGACAGGAACACTGAAGCTTTCTTT. Its translation is CASSEMDRNTEAFF.

This sequence joins TRBV27 and TRBJ2-1, with no clear D. The CDR3 is 17 residues long. Germline V gene sequence: CDR1 MNHEY, CDR2 SMNVEV (reference sequence). Trimming shortened V by 4 bases and J by 12 bases, and 28 bases separated the two germline ends. The CDR3 sequence is CASSSLRPSYPGMRQFF. In DNA, the CDR3 is TGTGCCAGCAGTTCACTAAGGCCTTCCTACCCGGGCATGAGGCAGTTCTTC.